Sequencing of this TCR beta chain was carried out in a study of cytomegalovirus exposure and HLA in healthy donors. Study observations and caveats: With DRB1 most and HLA-C fewest, TCR association rates differed between HLA loci in a later analysis.

With V trimmed by 5 bases and J by 3 bases, 12 bases remained unmatched. CDR1 is ENHRY and CDR2 is SYGVKD in the germline V gene. The CDR3 has 16 residues. Of note for this clone: Its antigen is as yet unknown.

Researchers ran the PCR with 60 Vbeta and 13 Jbeta primers. Some clones are missing from TCRdb's copy, which holds only in-frame ones; the method was immunoSEQ multiplex PCR. This sample contains over 100,000 clones. Input material: PBMCs. The chain joins TRBV10-3 to TRBJ2-7; 8 nucleotides align to TRBD2. The TCR sequence derives from a man aged 40-49 years in good health and CMV-seropositive. In DNA form, the CDR3 reads TGTGCCATCAGTCAGCGGAGTAGCGGGAAGATCTACGAGCAGTACTTC. Amino acids: CAISQRSSGKIYEQYF.